The present T cell receptor beta chain was sequenced within a study of CD8+ T cells in alopecia areata. Findings of the study overall: Many expanded lesional clones persisted in scalp and blood during tofacitinib. Scalp clonality, together with expanded CD8+ clones among the top 100, fell significantly with tofacitinib.

Concerning this clone: The antigen remains undetermined.

As to treatment: oral pan-JAK inhibitor, 5-10 mg twice daily. Sequencing relied on a cDNA template that was reverse transcribed from extracted RNA. The protocol was immunoSEQ multiplex PCR, while the TCRdb copy is restricted to in-frame clones and leaves out a portion. The sample records nearly 110,000 clones, about four fifths being singletons. This sample comprised CD8+ T cells sorted from blood, obtained at week 24, from a patient treated with tofacitinib. The source is a human donor with alopecia areata.

CDR3 residues: CASSQDHGLVWETQYF. For the CDR3, the DNA is TGCGCCAGCAGCCAAGATCACGGACTAGTATGGGAGACCCAGTACTTC. The rearrangement uses TRBV4-3 and TRBJ2-5, with 7 bases matching TRBD2. The V gene's germline CDR1 is LGHNA and CDR2 YSLEER. The trim removed 0 bases at V and 5 bases at J, leaving 9 bases unmatched. The CDR3 is 16 amino acids.